The 27 T cell receptor beta chains listed next were all sequenced from one sample in a study of shared clonotypes between healthy human individuals. Sequenced by immunoSEQ multiplex PCR; TCRdb stores in-frame clones only, minus some. The table includes about 1.5 million clones, 95% to 99% detected once. Sequencing was carried out using naive CD4+ T cells sorted from blood. The subset denotes: CD45RA+ positively selected. Receptors originate from a man aged 30 to 39 in good health.

In DNA form, the CDR3 reads TGTGCCACCAGCAGCAGGACTAGTGACCTTAATGAGCAGTTCTTC. It yields the protein CATSSRTSDLNEQFF. The chain combines TRBV15 with TRBJ2-1; 7 nucleotides agree with TRBD2. V was pared by 3 bases and J by 7 bases, with 9 bases of the junction left unmatched. There are 15 residues in the CDR3. Germline V lookup: CDR1 LNHNV, CDR2 YYDKDF (reference sequence).

This chain connects TRBV20-1 to TRBJ2-1; D assignment may be TRBD1 or TRBD2 (5 bases each). Germline values: CDR1 DFQATT, CDR2 SNEGSKA (reference sequence). V shed 5 bases and J shed 12 bases, with 14 bases lying between them. CDR3 length: 11 amino acids. In DNA, the CDR3 is TGCAGTGCTGGTTCCGGGACCGGGCAGTTCTTC. It codes for CSAGSGTGQFF.

This CDR3 is CASTPGLAKTYEQYF. The CDR3 region has the DNA TGTGCCAGCACCCCGGGACTAGCTAAAACCTACGAGCAGTACTTC. The chain recombines TRBV2 with TRBJ2-7; 9 nucleotides match TRBD2. Looked up from germline, CDR1 is SNHLY and CDR2 is FYNNEI. Trimming removed 7 bases from V and 2 bases from J; junction bases left unmatched: 9. This CDR3 spans 15 amino acids.

This chain links TRBV19 with TRBJ1-5, with TRBD1 identical over 9 bases. CDR1 is LNHDA and CDR2 is SQIVND in the germline V gene (reference sequence). The length of the CDR3 is 19 residues. The junction had 16 bases not matched to a gene; V was cut back by 6 bases and J by 1 base. The CDR3 region is CASRSRSGTGSLSNQPQHF. The CDR3 DNA is TGTGCCAGTAGGTCAAGATCCGGGACAGGGAGTCTGAGCAATCAGCCCCAGCATTTT.

This clone appeared a single time. The genes are TRBV5-1 and TRBJ2-7; no clear D gene. V was clipped by 3 bases and J by 5 bases, with 30 bases between them. The CDR3 loop spans 19 amino acids. Germline lookup yields CDR1 SGHRS and CDR2 YFSETQ. Written as DNA, the CDR3 is TGCGCCAGCAGCTCCCTCGGCATCCGGGTGACTGGTTGGGCGAACGAGCAGTACTTC. The encoded protein is CASSSLGIRVTGWANEQYF.

This chain links TRBV28 with TRBJ2-1; D perhaps matches TRBD2 (7 bases). Germline V gene data show CDR1 as MDHEN and CDR2 as SYDVKM. The CDR3 is 16 residues long. The ends were cut back, 5 bases at V and 4 bases at J, with 18 bases in the middle. The CDR3 here is CASSPTGRGSYNEQFF. CDR3 nucleotide sequence: TGTGCCAGCAGTCCAACAGGGAGGGGGTCTTACAATGAGCAGTTCTTC.

The chain is built from TRBV9 and TRBJ2-7, with 10 bases fitting TRBD2. Trimming took 0 bases from V and 0 from J; bases not matched to a gene: 6. Germline values: CDR1 SGDLS, CDR2 YYNGEE. The CDR3 loop spans 17 amino acids. CDR3 sequence: CASSVDPSGSRSYEQYF. In DNA form, the CDR3 reads TGTGCCAGCAGCGTAGATCCTAGCGGGAGCCGCTCCTACGAGCAGTACTTC.

This chain links TRBV6-6 with TRBJ2-7, with 8 bases aligning to TRBD2. Per germline, CDR1 MNHNY and CDR2 SVGAGI (reference sequence). The ends lost 7 bases at V and 0 bases at J; junction bases unmatched: 5. The CDR3 is made up of 14 amino acids. CDR3 region: CASTTGGVSYEQYF. As DNA, the CDR3 is TGTGCCAGCACTACCGGGGGGGTCTCCTACGAGCAGTACTTC.

This sequence joins TRBV7-8 and TRBJ2-1, with D possibly being TRBD2 (6 bases). CDR1 and CDR2 (germline): SGHVS, FQNEAQ. The germline V and J ends were trimmed by 3 bases and 4 bases, with 16 bases remaining between them. This CDR3 has 16 residues. The CDR3, as DNA: TGTGCCAGCAGCTTCGATACTTGGCGGGGATACAATGAGCAGTTCTTC. Translation gives CASSFDTWRGYNEQFF.

V is TRBV6-5 and J is TRBJ2-3; tentatively, D is TRBD1 (6 bases). This CDR3 is 15 amino acids long. Germline V gives CDR1 MNHEY, CDR2 SVGAGI. V lost 6 bases and J 2 bases, leaving 15 bases between the germline ends. CDR3 bases: TGTGCCAGCAGCCGTAGACAGGCCCTCACAGATACGCAGTATTTT. Its protein product is CASSRRQALTDTQYF.

The chain employs TRBV4-2 and TRBJ2-3, with D perhaps given as TRBD1 or TRBD2 (5 bases each). Trimming removed 0 bases from V and 4 bases from J, with 20 bases in between. The CDR3 extends over 18 amino acids. Germline-derived CDR1 and CDR2 are LGHNA and YNFKEQ. CDR3 protein: CASSQDQRWGTGADTQYF. DNA for the CDR3: TGTGCCAGCAGCCAAGATCAACGGTGGGGGACCGGGGCAGATACGCAGTATTTT.

The rearrangement joins TRBV25-1 to TRBJ1-2; no clear D gene. In germline, CDR1 is MGHDK, CDR2 SYGVNS. CDR3 size: 14 residues. Between the trimmed V and J ends, which lost 3 bases and 5 bases, there was a span of 13 bases. The CDR3 nucleotides are TGTGCCAGCAGTGATCCTCCCCACACTTATGGCTACACCTTC. Encoded protein: CASSDPPHTYGYTF.

The chain uses TRBV28 and TRBJ2-1, with 10 positions matching TRBD1. Germline V lookup: CDR1 MDHEN, CDR2 SYDVKM. Trimming took 1 base from V and 7 from J; bases not matched to a gene: 7. CDR3 length: 16 residues. The CDR3 is CASSLYLDRGSNEQFF. DNA of the CDR3: TGTGCCAGCAGTTTATATCTGGACAGGGGGTCAAATGAGCAGTTCTTC.

The chain combines TRBV29-1 with TRBJ2-5, with TRBD2 matching 7 bases. CDR3 length: 15 residues. CDR1 and CDR2 (germline): SQVTM, ANQGSEA. J lost 1 base, V lost 1 base, and 6 bases had no gene match. Written as DNA, the CDR3 is TGCAGCGTTGAAGTACTGAAGCGGGGCCAAGAGACCCAGTACTTC. This translates into CSVEVLKRGQETQYF.

Of note for this clone: Other DNA variants within this sample encode the same CDR3. The rearrangement links TRBV5-6 to TRBJ2-7; D is ambiguous. V lost 0 bases and J lost 1, with 8 bases in between. CDR3 length equals 14 residues. Germline V gives CDR1 SGHDT, CDR2 YYEEEE. CDR3 residues: CASSLGRISYEQYF. CDR3 bases: TGTGCCAGCAGCTTGGGCAGGATATCCTACGAGCAGTACTTC.

A remark on this clone: In the same sample, other DNA sequences code for this CDR3. The V and J genes are TRBV9 and TRBJ2-1, with 10 bases fitting TRBD2. Per the germline V gene, CDR1 is SGDLS and CDR2 is YYNGEE. Losses at the gene ends were 0 bases for V and 6 bases for J; bases not matched to a gene: 3. The CDR3 runs to 15 residues. Here the CDR3 reads CASSVGTSGSNEQFF. In DNA, the CDR3 is TGTGCCAGCAGCGTAGGGACTAGCGGAAGCAATGAGCAGTTCTTC.

The chain joins TRBV7-8 to TRBJ2-5, with D hard to call. This CDR3 contains 12 residues. Germline-derived CDR1 and CDR2 are SGHVS and FQNEAQ. V lost 5 bases to trimming and J lost 7 bases, with 11 bases between them. As DNA, the CDR3 is TGTGCCAGCAGCATCCCCTCGCGGACCCAGTACTTC. It translates to CASSIPSRTQYF. The variable domain in full, with the rest retrieved from reference TRBV7-8 and TRBJ2-5, is GAGVSQSPRYKVAKRGQDVALRCDPISGHVSLFWYQQALGQGPEFLTYFQNEAQLDKSGLPSDRFFAERPEGSVSTLKIQRTQQEDSAVYLCASSIPSRTQYFGPGTRLLVL.

CDR3 nucleotide sequence: TGTGCCAGCAGCATCGGGGCCGGGGATGGCTACACCTTC. It codes for CASSIGAGDGYTF. V gene TRBV4-2 combines with J gene TRBJ1-2; TRBD1 might be the D (5 bases). V shed 5 bases and J shed 6 bases, with 13 bases lying between them. Germline lookup yields CDR1 LGHNA and CDR2 YNFKEQ. This CDR3 has 13 residues.

V and J are TRBV10-3 and TRBJ2-1; D assignment may be TRBD1 or TRBD2 (6 bases each). Per the germline V gene, CDR1 is ENHRY and CDR2 is SYGVKD. Trimming cost V 0 bases and J 3 bases, with 12 bases left between them. The CDR3 loop spans 16 amino acids. CDR3 in amino acids: CAISESGGGLYNEQFF. CDR3 bases: TGTGCCATCAGTGAGTCGGGGGGCGGACTCTACAATGAGCAGTTCTTC.

The rearrangement links TRBV5-4 to TRBJ2-1; TRBD2 matches at 7 bases. V trimming: 0 bases; J trimming: 7 bases; junction bases outside the gene matches: 7. Per the germline V gene, CDR1 is SGHNT and CDR2 is YYREEE (reference sequence). This CDR3 region has 15 residues. CDR3 region: CASSLDGGSENEQFF. The CDR3 region has the DNA TGTGCCAGCAGCTTGGATGGCGGGAGTGAAAATGAGCAGTTCTTC.

As to this clone: This same CDR3 is encoded by further DNA sequences in the sample. The J gene is TRBJ1-1, the V gene TRBV18, with D possibly TRBD1 on 5 matching bases. Germline CDR1 and CDR2: KGHSH and LQKENI. V lost 3 bases to trimming and J lost 2 bases, with 7 bases between them. This CDR3 has 13 residues. The CDR3 DNA follows: TGTGCCAGCTCACCCGGGACCAACACTGAAGCTTTCTTT. It codes for CASSPGTNTEAFF.

As for this clone: The germline gene is not matched at one end of the junction; a read error may be the cause. The genes are TRBV5-1 and TRBJ1-2; no definite D call. Germline assignment: CDR1 SGHRS and CDR2 YFSETQ. This CDR3 contains 13 residues. CDR3: CASSLAGGPQSGF. The CDR3 DNA is TGCGCCAGCAGCTTGGCGGGAGGTCCTCAATCAGGCTTC.

The V gene is TRBV7-2, the J gene TRBJ2-7; possibly TRBD1 for D (6 bases). The CDR3 extends over 13 amino acids. Germline values: CDR1 SGHTA, CDR2 FQGNSA. The V end lost 1 base, the J end lost 6 bases, and 10 bases lay between the germline ends. CDR3: CASSLGDIGEQYF. The CDR3 DNA sequence: TGTGCCAGCAGCTTAGGGGACATCGGCGAGCAGTACTTC.

This clone occurred a few times. This chain uses TRBV2 with TRBJ1-1; no clear D. The CDR3 runs 11 residues. CDR1 is SNHLY and CDR2 is FYNNEI in the germline V gene. The ends were cut back, 7 bases at V and 2 bases at J, with 5 bases in the middle. CDR3 in DNA: TGTGCCAGCACTCCCAACACTGAAGCTTTCTTT. Translating it yields CASTPNTEAFF. Using reference TRBV2 and TRBJ1-1 for the parts outside the CDR3, the full variable domain is EPEVTQTPSHQVTQMGQEVILRCVPISNHLYFYWYRQILGQKVEFLVSFYNNEISEKSEIFDDQFSVERPDGSNFTLKIRSTKLEDSAMYFCASTPNTEAFFGQGTRLTVV.

The chain recombines TRBV5-1 with TRBJ2-2, with TRBD1 as a possible D gene (7 bases). Looked up from germline, CDR1 is SGHRS and CDR2 is YFSETQ. Trimming pared 2 bases from V and 3 bases from J, leaving 11 bases between. The CDR3 runs to 15 residues. The CDR3 nucleotides are TGCGCCAGCAGCTTAGGCAGGGGGGACACCGGGGAGCTGTTTTTT. This codes for CASSLGRGDTGELFF.

This clone was recorded once. The rearrangement uses TRBV2 and TRBJ1-4; D remains unclear. V lost 8 bases and J 0 bases, leaving 13 bases between the germline ends. The germline V gene has CDR1 SNHLY and CDR2 FYNNEI. CDR3 length: 15 residues. The CDR3 spells CASGQGGATNEKLFF. As DNA, the CDR3 is TGTGCCAGCGGGCAAGGTGGGGCAACTAATGAAAAACTGTTTTTT.

V usage is TRBV18 and J usage is TRBJ2-5, with D possibly TRBD2 on 5 matching bases. The CDR3 runs to 18 residues. The ends were cut back, 1 base at V and 1 base at J, with 19 bases in the middle. Germline CDR1 reads KGHSH; CDR2 reads LQKENI. The CDR3 here is CASSPRELSGFIQETQYF. The DNA for the CDR3 is TGTGCCAGCTCACCACGGGAACTAAGCGGATTCATCCAAGAGACCCAGTACTTC. Variable domain in full (rest from reference TRBV18 and TRBJ2-5): NAGVMQNPRHLVRRRGQEARLRCSPMKGHSHVYWYRQLPEEGLKFMVYLQKENIIDESGMPKERFSAEFPKEGPSILRIQQVVRGDSAAYFCASSPRELSGFIQETQYFGPGTRLLVL.